What follows are 27 T cell receptor beta chains derived from one specimen sequenced in a study of tumor-infiltrating lymphocytes in localized non-small cell lung cancer. Sequenced by immunoSEQ multiplex PCR; TCRdb stores in-frame clones only, minus some. The sample records about 18,000 clones, around 78% being singletons. Input material: lung tumor tissue. Source of these receptors: a human donor with non-small cell lung cancer.

V is TRBV5-1 and J is TRBJ2-3; the match to TRBD1 covers 7 bases. In germline, CDR1 is SGHRS, CDR2 YFSETQ. The CDR3 totals 15 residues. With 3 bases clipped from V and 2 bases from J, the junction kept 6 bases outside the gene matches. CDR3 in amino acids: CASSWGTEATDTQYF. CDR3 coding DNA: TGCGCCAGCAGCTGGGGGACAGAGGCCACAGATACGCAGTATTTT.

V usage is TRBV10-3 and J usage is TRBJ2-7; D is possibly TRBD1 or TRBD2 (5 bases each). The CDR3 is made up of 14 amino acids. The germline gives CDR1 ENHRY, CDR2 SYGVKD. Trimming cost V 5 bases and J 6 bases, with 17 bases left between them. The CDR3 here is CAISPGSGQSEQYF. DNA for the CDR3: TGTGCCATCAGTCCCGGCTCGGGGCAATCCGAGCAGTACTTC.

The chain couples TRBV30 to TRBJ2-1; 8 bases are a match to TRBD2. The CDR3 has 13 residues. V trimming: 5 bases; J trimming: 9 bases; junction bases outside the gene matches: 9. The germline gives CDR1 GTSNPN, CDR2 SVGIG (reference sequence). CDR3 region: CAWSSGGGGEQFF. In DNA, the CDR3 is TGTGCCTGGTCAAGCGGGGGAGGGGGTGAGCAGTTCTTC. Variable domain in full (rest from reference TRBV30 and TRBJ2-1): SQTIHQWPATLVQPVGSPLSLECTVEGTSNPNLYWYRQAAGRGLQLLFYSVGIGQISSEVPQNLSASRPQDRQFILSSKKLLLSDSGFYLCAWSSGGGGEQFFGPGTRLTVL.

The V and J genes are TRBV5-8 and TRBJ2-3, with D possibly matching TRBD1 (5 bases). V gave up 1 base and J gave up 13 bases, with 13 bases separating them. Germline CDR1 SGHTS, CDR2 YDEGEE. The CDR3 runs 12 residues. The CDR3 loop is CASSLLSQGKYF. The CDR3 nucleotides are TGTGCCAGCAGCTTGTTGAGCCAGGGAAAGTATTTT. The full variable domain, completed using reference TRBV5-8 and TRBJ2-3, is EAGVTQSPTHLIKTRGQQATLRCSPISGHTSVYWYQQALGLGLQFLLWYDEGEERNRGNFPPRFSGRQFPNYSSELNVNALELEDSALYLCASSLLSQGKYFGPGTRLTVL.

Only a few counts were recorded for this clone. The rearrangement joins TRBV25-1 to TRBJ1-5; D gene uncertain. CDR3 length equals 12 residues. Germline CDR1 MGHDK, CDR2 SYGVNS. Deletions cut 5 bases from V and 2 bases from J, with 4 bases between. CDR3 bases: TGTGCCAGCAGTTCCGGCAATCAGCCCCAGCATTTT. Translated, it gives CASSSGNQPQHF. Based on the CDR3 plus reference TRBV25-1 and TRBJ1-5, the full variable domain is EADIYQTPRYLVIGTGKKITLECSQTMGHDKMYWYQQDPGMELHLIHYSYGVNSTEKGDLSSESTVSRIRTEHFPLTLESARPSHTSQYLCASSSGNQPQHFGDGTRLSIL.

Comment on this clone: In the same sample, other DNA sequences code for this CDR3. The chain is built from TRBV28 and TRBJ2-7; the D gene is possibly TRBD1 (5 bases). CDR3 length: 12 residues. With 2 bases removed from V and 4 bases from J, the gap between germline ends came to 6 bases. In germline, CDR1 is MDHEN, CDR2 SYDVKM. Here the CDR3 reads CASSLRGYEQYF. Written as DNA, the CDR3 is TGTGCCAGCAGTTTAAGGGGATACGAGCAGTACTTC.

The CDR3 region is CSVEGQGGGYTF. The CDR3 DNA is TGCAGCGTTGAAGGCCAGGGTGGAGGCTACACCTTC. The chain recombines TRBV29-1 with TRBJ1-2; tentative D call: TRBD1 (5 bases). There are 12 residues in the CDR3. Trimming took 1 base from V and 8 from J, leaving 11 bases between them. In germline, CDR1 is SQVTM, CDR2 ANQGSEA.

The V and J genes are TRBV5-6 and TRBJ2-3; possibly TRBD2 for D (6 bases). The V and J ends lost 4 bases and 4 bases respectively, with 13 bases between them. The CDR3 contains 14 residues. Germline CDR1 SGHDT, CDR2 YYEEEE. CDR3 residues: CASSLPRGSDTQYF. In nucleotides, the CDR3 is TGTGCCAGCAGCCTCCCTCGGGGGTCAGATACGCAGTATTTT. The variable domain in full, completed from reference TRBV5-6 and TRBJ2-3, reads DAGVTQSPTHLIKTRGQQVTLRCSPKSGHDTVSWYQQALGQGPQFIFQYYEEEERQRGNFPDRFSGHQFPNYSSELNVNALLLGDSALYLCASSLPRGSDTQYFGPGTRLTVL.

The chain is built from TRBV19 and TRBJ1-6; 9 nucleotides line up with TRBD1. Germline-derived CDR1 and CDR2 are LNHDA and SQIVND (reference sequence). The CDR3 covers 15 residues. Losses at the gene ends were 6 bases for V and 6 bases for J; bases not matched to a gene: 6. In DNA, the CDR3 is TGTGCCAGTAGCTACCGGGACAGGGCTAATTCACCCCTCCACTTT. Protein: CASSYRDRANSPLHF.

This clone has just a few counts. The J gene is TRBJ1-4, the V gene TRBV5-1; TRBD1 agrees at 7 bases. J gave up 8 bases and V 0 bases, and 7 bases lay outside the gene matches. This CDR3 contains 15 residues. CDR1 is SGHRS and CDR2 is YFSETQ in the germline V gene. The CDR3 spells CASSLDPGGWEKLFF. CDR3 DNA: TGCGCCAGCAGCTTGGATCCAGGGGGATGGGAAAAACTGTTTTTT.

J is TRBJ2-7 and V is TRBV7-2, with D possibly matching TRBD1 (5 bases). Germline V CDR1 and CDR2: SGHTA, FQGNSA. With 3 bases removed from V and 0 bases from J, the gap between germline ends came to 9 bases. There are 14 residues in the CDR3. CDR3 sequence: CASSFGAHSYEQYF. CDR3 sequence (DNA): TGTGCCAGCAGCTTTGGGGCCCACTCCTACGAGCAGTACTTC.

V is TRBV27 and J is TRBJ2-2, with a tentative D call TRBD1 (6 bases). Trimming took 2 bases from V and 4 from J, leaving 8 bases between them. This CDR3 is built from 14 residues. Germline V gene sequence: CDR1 MNHEY, CDR2 SMNVEV (reference sequence). The CDR3, as DNA: TGTGCCAGCAGTTTAGGACAGCCCACCGGGGAGCTGTTTTTT. Translation gives CASSLGQPTGELFF.

The chain combines TRBV29-1 with TRBJ2-5, with D uncertain. The J call may not be correct, given that the DNA end is closer to TRBJ2-7. The CDR3 length is 12 residues. Germline V gene sequence: CDR1 SQVTM, CDR2 ANQGSEA. CDR3 residues: CSVAQSNNEQYF. CDR3 DNA: TGCAGCGTCGCCCAGTCTAATAACGAGCAGTACTTC.

The chain is built from TRBV6-1 and TRBJ1-1; weak D call: TRBD1 (6 bases). Trimming took off 6 bases at V and 4 bases at J, with 18 bases between the two ends. Germline V lookup: CDR1 MNHNS, CDR2 SASEGT. The CDR3 length is 15 residues. CDR3 coding DNA: TGTGCCAGCAGGGCGAGGGGGGAGGGCGGCACTGAAGCTTTCTTT. Protein: CASRARGEGGTEAFF.

This clone has more than one count but fewer than ten. This chain joins TRBV29-1 and TRBJ2-3; no reliable D call. There are 15 residues in the CDR3. In germline, CDR1 is SQVTM, CDR2 ANQGSEA. The germline V and J ends were trimmed by 7 bases and 4 bases, with 21 bases remaining between them. CDR3 nucleotides: TGCAGCGCCTCGGGCCGGCGCGTCGTCGCAGATACGCAGTATTTT. It codes for CSASGRRVVADTQYF.

V and J are TRBV5-6 and TRBJ2-5; a weak D match, TRBD2 (5 bases). CDR1 is SGHDT and CDR2 is YYEEEE in the germline V gene. There are 15 residues in the CDR3. Trimming cost V 1 base and J 5 bases, with 15 bases left between them. The CDR3 bases are TGTGCCAGCAGCTTGATGTCGGGGTCCTGGGAGACCCAGTACTTC. Amino acids: CASSLMSGSWETQYF.

This clone was seen a few times. The V and J genes are TRBV6-1 and TRBJ2-3; 12 bases fit TRBD2. Germline trimming cut 6 bases from V and 5 bases from J; bases unmatched to any gene: 0. Per germline, CDR1 MNHNS and CDR2 SASEGT. The CDR3 length is 13 residues. The CDR3 DNA reads TGTGCCAGCAGACTAGCGGGGGGAGATACGCAGTATTTT. It translates to CASRLAGGDTQYF.

The gene calls are TRBV29-1 and TRBJ1-2; TRBD1 is a possible D gene (5 bases). Germline values: CDR1 SQVTM, CDR2 ANQGSEA. The germline V and J ends were trimmed by 4 bases and 6 bases, with 15 bases remaining between them. CDR3 length equals 13 residues. Here the CDR3 reads CSVGTYGADGYTF. CDR3 nucleotides: TGCAGCGTTGGGACATACGGGGCTGATGGCTACACCTTC.

In its sample, this clone was seen once. J is TRBJ1-3 and V is TRBV7-2; tentative D call: TRBD1 (6 bases). Trimming pared 5 bases from V and 8 bases from J, leaving 7 bases between. The CDR3 consists of 11 residues. CDR1 and CDR2 (germline): SGHTA, FQGNSA. CDR3 protein: CASSQGYTIYF. DNA for the CDR3: TGTGCCAGCAGCCAGGGGTACACCATATATTTT.

The genes are TRBV4-3 and TRBJ2-7; a weak D match, TRBD1 (6 bases). CDR3 size: 15 residues. Trimming removed 2 bases from V and 2 bases from J, with 13 bases in between. CDR1 and CDR2 from the germline V gene are LGHNA and YSLEER. The CDR3 reads CASSQQNTGTYEQYF. In nucleotides, the CDR3 is TGCGCCAGCAGCCAACAAAACACAGGGACCTACGAGCAGTACTTC.

By proportion, this clone is medium-sized. J is TRBJ2-7 and V is TRBV11-2, with D tentatively TRBD2 (5 bases). The CDR3 has 15 amino acids. In germline, CDR1 is SGHAT, CDR2 FQNNGV. V was clipped by 6 bases and J by 3 bases, with 18 bases between them. The CDR3 protein is CASSYGVGEGYEQYF. The CDR3 DNA reads TGTGCCAGCAGTTACGGGGTGGGCGAAGGCTACGAGCAGTACTTC.

This chain connects TRBV15 to TRBJ2-7; the match to TRBD1 covers 7 bases. CDR3 size: 13 residues. Trimming took 5 bases from V and 5 from J; bases not matched to a gene: 6. Per the germline V gene, CDR1 is LNHNV and CDR2 is YYDKDF (reference sequence). The CDR3 DNA reads as TGTGCCACCAGCTTTTACAGGGGTAACGAGCAGTACTTC. It encodes CATSFYRGNEQYF.

The chain has TRBV4-1 and TRBJ2-3, with a weak D call TRBD1 (6 bases). The CDR3 runs to 15 residues. Germline V gene data show CDR1 as MGHRA and CDR2 as YSYEKL. The germline V and J ends were trimmed by 4 bases and 2 bases, with 13 bases remaining between them. CDR3 region: CASSPGWGPTDTQYF. The DNA of the CDR3 is TGCGCCAGCAGCCCGGGATGGGGGCCCACAGATACGCAGTATTTT.

This clone was seen a handful of times. The CDR3 DNA follows: TGTGCCAGCTCACCAGAGGGTAGCGGGATCTCCTACAATGAGCAGTTCTTC. It is translated as CASSPEGSGISYNEQFF. V gene TRBV18 combines with J gene TRBJ2-1; 8 bases map to TRBD2. Germline assignment: CDR1 KGHSH and CDR2 LQKENI. V was pared by 2 bases and J by 0 bases, with 6 bases of the junction left unmatched. The CDR3 totals 17 residues.

This chain links TRBV11-1 with TRBJ2-1, with D uncertain. V lost 3 bases, J lost 9 bases, and 9 bases lay in between. Germline CDR1 SGHAT, CDR2 FQDESV (reference sequence). The CDR3 contains 12 residues. CDR3 sequence: CASSFAMGEQFF. DNA for the CDR3: TGTGCCAGCAGCTTCGCTATGGGTGAGCAGTTCTTC.

The chain recombines TRBV7-9 with TRBJ2-2; a weak D match, TRBD2 (5 bases). The CDR3 length is 15 residues. The germline V gene has CDR1 SEHNR and CDR2 FQNEAQ (reference sequence). V was pared by 1 base and J by 1 base, with 7 bases between. The CDR3 loop is CASSLVGVNTGELFF. The CDR3 nucleotides are TGTGCCAGCAGCTTAGTGGGAGTGAACACCGGGGAGCTGTTTTTT.

The chain recombines TRBV29-1 with TRBJ2-2, with 9 bases matching TRBD1. The germline gives CDR1 SQVTM, CDR2 ANQGSEA. The CDR3 covers 15 residues. Losses at the gene ends were 5 bases for V and 6 bases for J; bases not matched to a gene: 10. The CDR3 loop is CSVTRTGVGAGELFF. The CDR3 DNA reads as TGCAGCGTTACCCGGACAGGGGTGGGAGCCGGGGAGCTGTTTTTT.